This T cell receptor beta chain was identified during a study of T-cell reconstitution after alpha-beta-depleted transplantation in children. Whole-study findings and limits: About two months after transplant, alpha-beta T cells reportedly came from several hundred expanded graft clones.

Unique molecular identifiers featured in how the TCRbeta library was prepared. TCRdb reprocessed the PCR reads via MiXCR and lists one record per CDR3 protein. The sample holds just over 950,000 distinct CDR3 sequences, under 30% seen once. This clonotype was detected only a few times. Antigen: not known. Trimming left V 4 bases short and J 7 bases short, with 13 bases between. The CDR3 is 14 amino acids. Germline CDR1 is SNHLY and CDR2 is FYNNEI. This chain joins TRBV2 and TRBJ2-2; a possible D gene is TRBD1 (6 bases). The specimen was PBMCs, mostly from graft donor cells, collected 360 days after TCRalphabeta/CD19-depleted stem cell transplant. The origin of this receptor is a boy under two years old who had a stem cell transplant for SCID, so the T cells may come from the graft donor. For the CDR3, the DNA is TGTGCCAGCAGTGGACAGGAGCGTGGCGGGGAGCTGTTTTTT. This translates into CASSGQERGGELFF.